One T cell receptor (beta chain) is described in this entry. Antigen specificity is unknown. The method was immunoSEQ multiplex PCR; TCRdb's version includes in-frame clones alone and lacks a portion of them. The table has about 700,000 clones, 90% to 95% seen once. The data stem from a study of shared clonotypes between healthy human individuals. Study-wide findings and caveats: Large sequencing depth failed to make sorted-subset sequencing complete, rarefaction showed. Blood was the only sampled material, and tissue repertoires likely differ. The study generally estimated greater richness for naive than memory subsets.

In the naive CD8 group, cells lacked CD45RO and were positively selected for CCR7, so terminally differentiated effector memory CD45RA+ cells were left out. Material for sequencing was naive CD8+ T cells sorted from blood. The source of this sequence is a man between 25 and 39 years old in good health.

CDR3 DNA: TGTGCCAGCAGGGTCAACGGGGAGCTGTTTTTT. This gives the protein CASRVNGELFF. The chain recombines TRBV7-9 with TRBJ2-2; D remains unclear. There are 11 residues in the CDR3. CDR1 is SEHNR and CDR2 is FQNEAQ in the germline V gene (reference sequence). V lost 6 bases and J 7 bases, leaving 6 bases between the germline ends.